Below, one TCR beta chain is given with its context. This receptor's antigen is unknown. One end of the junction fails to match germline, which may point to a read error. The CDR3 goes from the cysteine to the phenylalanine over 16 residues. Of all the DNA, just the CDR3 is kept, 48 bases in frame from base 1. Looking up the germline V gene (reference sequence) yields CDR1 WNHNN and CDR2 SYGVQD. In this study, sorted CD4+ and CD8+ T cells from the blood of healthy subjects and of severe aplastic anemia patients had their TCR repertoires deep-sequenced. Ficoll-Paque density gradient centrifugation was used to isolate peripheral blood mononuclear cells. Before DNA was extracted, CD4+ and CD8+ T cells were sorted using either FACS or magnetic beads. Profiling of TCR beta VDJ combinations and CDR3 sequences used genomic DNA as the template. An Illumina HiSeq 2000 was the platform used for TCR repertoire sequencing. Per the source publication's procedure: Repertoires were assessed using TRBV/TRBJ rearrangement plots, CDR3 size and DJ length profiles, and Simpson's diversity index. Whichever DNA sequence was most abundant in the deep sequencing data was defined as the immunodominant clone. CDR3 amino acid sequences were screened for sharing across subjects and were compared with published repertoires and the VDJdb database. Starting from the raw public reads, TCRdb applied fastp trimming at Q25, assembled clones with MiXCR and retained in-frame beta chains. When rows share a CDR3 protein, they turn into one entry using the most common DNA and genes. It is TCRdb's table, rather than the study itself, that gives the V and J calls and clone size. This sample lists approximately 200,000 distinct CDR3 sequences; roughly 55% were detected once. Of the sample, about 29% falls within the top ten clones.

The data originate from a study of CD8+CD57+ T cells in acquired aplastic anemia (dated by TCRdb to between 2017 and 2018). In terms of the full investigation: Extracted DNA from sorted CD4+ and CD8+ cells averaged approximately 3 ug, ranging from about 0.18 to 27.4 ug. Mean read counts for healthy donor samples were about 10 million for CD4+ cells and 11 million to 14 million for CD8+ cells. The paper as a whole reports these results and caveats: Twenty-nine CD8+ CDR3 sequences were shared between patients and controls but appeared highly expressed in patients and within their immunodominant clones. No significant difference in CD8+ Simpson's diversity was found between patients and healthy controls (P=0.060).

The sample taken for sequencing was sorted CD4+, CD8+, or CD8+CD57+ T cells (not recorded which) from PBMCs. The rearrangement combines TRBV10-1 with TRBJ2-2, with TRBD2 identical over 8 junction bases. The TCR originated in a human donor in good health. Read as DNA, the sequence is TGCGCCAGCAGTGACCCGGGAGGGGTAAACACCGGGGAGTTGTCTTTT. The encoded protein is CASSDPGGVNTGELSF.